These 21 T cell receptor beta chains were sequenced from one sample in a study of cytomegalovirus exposure and HLA in healthy donors. PCR used 60 Vbeta primers and 13 Jbeta primers. Sequencing used immunoSEQ multiplex PCR; TCRdb keeps in-frame clones, though not all of them. The table has some 89,000 clones, about 71% seen once. Material for sequencing was PBMCs. The receptor set was obtained from a man between 60 and 70 years old in good health and CMV-seronegative.

The CDR3 coding sequence is TGTGCCAGCAGTGACTCCGGGGGGACTGGGGCCAACGTCCTGACTTTC. It codes for CASSDSGGTGANVLTF. The rearrangement links TRBV6-4 to TRBJ2-6, with TRBD2 identical over 7 bases. Per the germline V gene, CDR1 is MRHNA and CDR2 is SNTAGT. The ends lost 0 bases at V and 2 bases at J; junction bases unmatched: 1. This CDR3 spans 16 amino acids.

This clone was recorded a few times. The chain recombines TRBV4-3 with TRBJ1-4; 8 bases align to TRBD1. V was clipped by 4 bases and J by 9 bases; unmatched bases: 13. Germline CDR1 is LGHNA and CDR2 is YSLEER. This CDR3 spans 16 amino acids. CDR3 coding DNA: TGCGCCAGCAGCCCAGAGGAAGGACAGGGTTTCCAAAAACTGTTTTTT. It translates to CASSPEEGQGFQKLFF.

The chain combines TRBV2 with TRBJ1-1; TRBD1 matches 9 bases. J was trimmed by 5 bases and V by 6 bases; bases with no gene match: 4. This CDR3 has 13 amino acids. CDR1 SNHLY and CDR2 FYNNEI come from the germline V gene. CDR3 sequence reads: CASRGQGETEAFF. The CDR3 coding sequence is TGTGCCAGCAGGGGACAGGGTGAGACTGAAGCTTTCTTT.

A few counts support this clone. The rearrangement uses TRBV7-9 and TRBJ2-5, with TRBD2 matching over 12 bases. CDR1 is SEHNR and CDR2 is FQNEAQ in the germline V gene (reference sequence). The V segment lost 4 bases and the J segment 5 bases; nucleotides outside the gene matches: 11. The CDR3 covers 17 residues. CDR3 DNA: TGTGCCAGCAGCTCACGCGAGACTAGCGGGAGTAAGGAGACCCAGTACTTC. Amino acid sequence: CASSSRETSGSKETQYF. The full variable domain, in which reference TRBV7-9 and TRBJ2-5 provide the parts outside the CDR3, is DTGVSQNPRHKITKRGQNVTFRCDPISEHNRLYWYRQTLGQGPEFLTYFQNEAQLEKSRLLSDRFSAERPKGSFSTLEIQRTEQGDSAMYLCASSSRETSGSKETQYFGPGTRLLVL.

This clone turned up a few times. This rearrangement joins TRBV5-5 to TRBJ2-1, with 10 bases that match TRBD2. Germline lookup yields CDR1 SGHKS and CDR2 YYEKEE (reference sequence). The CDR3 has 16 residues. Trimming at V came to 3 bases and at J to 5 bases, leaving 8 bases not matched to a gene. DNA for the CDR3: TGTGCCAGCAGCTCCGTGGGACTAGCGAGAGACAATGAGCAGTTCTTC. Translated: CASSSVGLARDNEQFF.

J is TRBJ2-1 and V is TRBV7-2; TRBD2 aligns across 14 bases. The CDR3 consists of 15 residues. Germline assignment: CDR1 SGHTA and CDR2 FQGNSA. Trimming at V came to 5 bases and at J to 8 bases, leaving 5 bases not matched to a gene. The CDR3: CASSETSGGADEQFF. The CDR3, as DNA: TGTGCCAGCAGCGAGACTAGCGGGGGGGCGGATGAGCAGTTCTTC.

The J gene is TRBJ1-2, the V gene TRBV13; D is undetermined. V was cut by 0 bases and J by 4 bases, with 6 bases left in between. The CDR3 is made up of 13 amino acids. CDR1 and CDR2 (germline): PRHDT, FYEKMQ (reference sequence). CDR3 DNA sequence: TGTGCCAGCAGCTTAGGGAGTTTCTATGGCTACACCTTC. This gives the protein CASSLGSFYGYTF. Combining the CDR3 with reference TRBV13 and TRBJ1-2 gives the whole variable domain AAGVIQSPRHLIKEKRETATLKCYPIPRHDTVYWYQQGPGQDPQFLISFYEKMQSDKGSIPDRFSAQQFSDYHSELNMSSLELGDSALYFCASSLGSFYGYTFGSGTRLTVV.

This chain connects TRBV5-4 to TRBJ2-7, with D unresolved. V was pared by 1 base and J by 0 bases, with 5 bases between. This CDR3 contains 13 residues. Germline V gene data show CDR1 as SGHNT and CDR2 as YYREEE (reference sequence). This chain's CDR3 is CASSLFSSYEQYF. The CDR3 DNA is TGTGCCAGCAGCTTGTTCTCCTCCTACGAGCAGTACTTC.

The chain joins TRBV6-5 to TRBJ2-3; tentatively, D is TRBD1 (5 bases). Trimming pared 2 bases from V and 4 bases from J, leaving 16 bases between. The V gene's germline CDR1 is MNHEY and CDR2 SVGAGI. The CDR3 runs 16 residues. In DNA, the CDR3 is TGTGCCAGCAGTTACACCTTCCGACAGTTCGCAGATACGCAGTATTTT. As protein: CASSYTFRQFADTQYF.

This clone was counted between two and nine times. This chain links TRBV2 with TRBJ1-5; D remains ambiguous. The CDR3 contains 13 residues. V lost 7 bases to trimming and J lost 0 bases, with 7 bases between them. CDR1 is SNHLY and CDR2 is FYNNEI in the germline V gene. The CDR3 here is CASMRDSNQPQHF. In nucleotides, the CDR3 is TGTGCCAGCATGAGGGATAGCAATCAGCCCCAGCATTTT.

CDR3 DNA sequence: TGTGCCAGCAGCTCTGAGACACAGGGCTCAGGGTACGAGCAGTACTTC. Its translation is CASSSETQGSGYEQYF. The V and J genes are TRBV7-6 and TRBJ2-7; D is perhaps TRBD1 (6 bases). V lost 4 bases and J 4 bases, leaving 20 bases between the germline ends. Germline lookup yields CDR1 SGHVS and CDR2 FNYEAQ. This CDR3 comprises 16 residues.

The genes are TRBV4-1 and TRBJ2-7; tentative D call: TRBD1 (6 bases). V lost 4 bases, J lost 6 bases, and 22 bases lay in between. This CDR3 has 16 amino acids. Germline V gene lookup returns CDR1 MGHRA and CDR2 YSYEKL. The CDR3: CASSRASSQGLSEQYF. The CDR3, as DNA: TGCGCCAGCAGCCGAGCATCGTCGCAGGGGTTATCCGAGCAGTACTTC.

The chain is built from TRBV5-4 and TRBJ2-5; D unresolved. Trimming shortened V by 4 bases and J by 9 bases, and 16 bases separated the two germline ends. This CDR3 has 13 amino acids. Germline assignment: CDR1 SGHNT and CDR2 YYREEE (reference sequence). CDR3 protein: CASSVDLVQAQYF. The DNA of the CDR3 is TGTGCCAGCAGCGTCGACCTTGTTCAGGCCCAGTACTTC.

This rearrangement joins TRBV5-6 to TRBJ1-6; D call uncertain. V lost 0 bases and J lost 0, with 7 bases in between. CDR1 and CDR2 from the germline V gene are SGHDT and YYEEEE. CDR3 length equals 16 residues. CDR3 in DNA: TGTGCCAGCAGCTTGGCCGCGAGCTCCTATAATTCACCCCTCCACTTT. It yields the protein CASSLAASSYNSPLHF. The whole variable domain, filled in from reference TRBV5-6 and TRBJ1-6, reads DAGVTQSPTHLIKTRGQQVTLRCSPKSGHDTVSWYQQALGQGPQFIFQYYEEEERQRGNFPDRFSGHQFPNYSSELNVNALLLGDSALYLCASSLAASSYNSPLHFGNGTRLTVT.

This clone was observed a few times. The chain couples TRBV6-6 to TRBJ1-2; 8 nucleotides match TRBD1. In germline, CDR1 is MNHNY, CDR2 SVGAGI (reference sequence). The J segment lost 6 bases and the V segment lost 4 bases, leaving 4 bases of the junction unmatched. CDR3 length: 13 residues. In DNA form, the CDR3 reads TGTGCCAGCAGTTTAGAGACAGGGGATGGCTACACCTTC. This sequence encodes CASSLETGDGYTF.

The gene calls are TRBV5-4 and TRBJ2-7; 10 bases fit TRBD1. The CDR3 contains 17 residues. CDR1 and CDR2 from the germline V gene are SGHNT and YYREEE (reference sequence). V lost 1 base and J lost 6; bases outside the gene matches: 13. CDR3 in DNA: TGTGCCAGCAGCTTGTCGGGACAGGGGAAATCGGGTCCCGAGCAGTACTTC. It codes for CASSLSGQGKSGPEQYF.

As for this clone: Other DNA sequences in the sample encode the same CDR3. This CDR3 reads CASSRDRSTYEQYF. DNA for the CDR3: TGTGCCAGCAGCCGAGACAGAAGTACCTACGAGCAGTACTTC. This chain links TRBV5-4 with TRBJ2-7, with D possibly TRBD1 on 5 matching bases. From germline, CDR1 is SGHNT and CDR2 YYREEE (reference sequence). The CDR3 runs to 14 residues. Trimming stripped 4 bases from V and 2 bases from J, with 13 bases between.

V gene TRBV19 combines with J gene TRBJ1-1, with TRBD1 matching over 9 bases. Germline values: CDR1 LNHDA, CDR2 SQIVND (reference sequence). V lost 8 bases and J lost 3; bases outside the gene matches: 10. The CDR3 spans 15 residues. The CDR3 protein is CASRDRAGMYTEAFF. For the CDR3, the DNA is TGTGCCAGTCGGGACAGGGCGGGGATGTACACTGAAGCTTTCTTT.

In this sample, this clone turned up a few times. The rearrangement uses TRBV5-1 and TRBJ2-5, with a weak D call TRBD2 (5 bases). The CDR3 sequence is 15 residues long. The V gene's germline CDR1 is SGHRS and CDR2 YFSETQ. V was cut by 0 bases and J by 3 bases, with 12 bases left in between. CDR3 coding DNA: TGCGCCAGCAGCTTGGCCCGGGGTGGAGAAGAGACCCAGTACTTC. Encoded protein: CASSLARGGEETQYF. Using reference TRBV5-1 and TRBJ2-5 for the parts outside the CDR3, the full variable domain is KAGVTQTPRYLIKTRGQQVTLSCSPISGHRSVSWYQQTPGQGLQFLFEYFSETQRNKGNFPGRFSGRQFSNSRSEMNVSTLELGDSALYLCASSLARGGEETQYFGPGTRLLVL.

The chain is built from TRBV11-2 and TRBJ1-4; no definite D call. There are 14 residues in the CDR3. CDR1 is SGHAT, CDR2 FQNNGV, per germline. The V and J ends lost 5 bases and 8 bases respectively, with 15 bases between them. This chain's CDR3 is CASSQSRNSEKLFF. The CDR3 region has the DNA TGTGCCAGCAGCCAATCCCGGAACAGCGAAAAACTGTTTTTT.

The V gene is TRBV19, the J gene TRBJ2-7; D unclear. Germline V gene data show CDR1 as LNHDA and CDR2 as SQIVND (reference sequence). The CDR3 is 15 residues long. V was pared by 4 bases and J by 0 bases, with 13 bases between. DNA of the CDR3: TGTGCCAGTAGTAGGTCTTCTCACAGCTCCTACGAGCAGTACTTC. Residues: CASSRSSHSSYEQYF.